The rows below give T cell receptor beta chains drawn from one sample of a study of cytomegalovirus exposure and HLA in healthy donors. Assay used: immunoSEQ multiplex PCR; TCRdb lists only in-frame clones, some missing. The data hold about 64,000 clones, with 85% to 95% observed a single time. Specimen: PBMCs. All receptors come from a woman aged 18-29 years in good health and CMV-seropositive. Both conserved end residues are part of each CDR3. A D gene is named only where the DNA matches it firmly. Clone size is stated in some rows and not others, as once, few, many or a class when expanded.

v_gene,j_gene,abundance,d_gene,CDR3nt,CDR3aa
TRBV5-6,TRBJ2-7,.,TRBD1,TGTGCCAGCAACACAGGGGGCGGCTCCTACGAGCAGTACTTC,CASNTGGGSYEQYF
TRBV6-4,TRBJ2-1,once,.,TGTGCCAGCAGTGAGGACGAGGGGGGGAATGAGCAGTTCTTC,CASSEDEGGNEQFF
TRBV9,TRBJ2-5,.,TRBD1,TGTGCCAGCAGCGTCGGGACAGGGAGAGAGACCCAGTACTTC,CASSVGTGRETQYF
TRBV4-1,TRBJ2-1,.,TRBD2,TGCGCCAGCAGTCGCGTCCGGGTAGCGGGACTCCAGCACACCTCCTACAATGAGCAGTTCTTC,CASSRVRVAGLQHTSYNEQFF
TRBV7-2,TRBJ2-7,.,TRBD1,TGTGCCAGCAGCAAACTAGTGGGGACAGGGAATCCCTCCTACGAGCAGTACTTC,CASSKLVGTGNPSYEQYF
TRBV16,TRBJ1-1,.,.,TGTGCCAGCAGCCAGGACAGAGAAGCTTTCTTT,CASSQDREAFF
TRBV7-9,TRBJ2-7,.,TRBD1,TGTGCCAGCAGCTTGCCACAGGGGGAGCAGTACTTC,CASSLPQGEQYF
TRBV30,TRBJ1-5,once,TRBD1,TGTGCCTGGAGGGCAGGGGGTCCAAATCAGCCCCAGCATTTT,CAWRAGGPNQPQHF
TRBV7-6,TRBJ2-2,.,.,TGTGCCAGCAGCTTCAGGGAGGACACCGGGGAGCTGTTTTTT,CASSFREDTGELFF
TRBV4-3,TRBJ2-7,.,TRBD2,TGCGCCAGCAGCCAAGATTTGGCTAGCGGGGACTACGAGCAGTACTTC,CASSQDLASGDYEQYF
TRBV6-1,TRBJ1-1,.,.,TGTGCCAGCAAAAGCCGGCGGGCGGGGGCGTTTGAAGCTTTCTTT,CASKSRRAGAFEAFF
TRBV27,TRBJ1-1,.,.,TGTGCCAGCAGTATAACTAAAACCAGGGTGAACACTGAAGCTTTCTTT,CASSITKTRVNTEAFF
TRBV7-2,TRBJ1-1,.,TRBD1,TGTGCCAGCAGCTTCGGGACAGCAATGAACACTGAAGCTTTCTTT,CASSFGTAMNTEAFF
TRBV6-5,TRBJ2-6,.,.,TGTGCCAGCAGTTACCCTGCCGAGTCTGGGGCCAACGTCCTGACTTTC,CASSYPAESGANVLTF
TRBV6-6,TRBJ1-1,.,.,TGTGCCAGCAGTAAGCAAGCTACTGAAGCTTTCTTT,CASSKQATEAFF
TRBV5-8,TRBJ2-3,.,.,TGTGCCAGCAGGCTACTGGAGAGTAGCACAGATACGCAGTATTTT,CASRLLESSTDTQYF
TRBV27,TRBJ2-7,.,TRBD1,TGTGCCAGCAGCGAGACAGGGGGCGCGTACGAGCAGTACTTC,CASSETGGAYEQYF
TRBV7-9,TRBJ1-2,.,.,TGTGCCAGCAGCTTATCGGCGCCCTCGGGGGTGGATGGCTACACCTTC,CASSLSAPSGVDGYTF
TRBV5-1,TRBJ2-2,.,.,TGCGCCAGCAGTAGGACAGCCACCGGGGAGCTGTTTTTT,CASSRTATGELFF
TRBV18,TRBJ2-1,.,TRBD2,TGTGCCAGCTCACCATCACTAGCGGGGAGTTCGCAGTTCTTC,CASSPSLAGSSQFF
TRBV30,TRBJ2-2,.,TRBD1,TGTGCCTGGAGTAGGACAGGGGGCGCCGCGAACACCGGGGAGCTGTTTTTT,CAWSRTGGAANTGELFF
TRBV5-1,TRBJ2-3,.,TRBD2,TGCGCCAGCAGCGGACTAGCGGGGGGGACGGTAGATACGCAGTATTTT,CASSGLAGGTVDTQYF
TRBV28,TRBJ2-7,.,.,TGTGCCAGCAGTTCCGGGAACGAGCAGTACTTC,CASSSGNEQYF